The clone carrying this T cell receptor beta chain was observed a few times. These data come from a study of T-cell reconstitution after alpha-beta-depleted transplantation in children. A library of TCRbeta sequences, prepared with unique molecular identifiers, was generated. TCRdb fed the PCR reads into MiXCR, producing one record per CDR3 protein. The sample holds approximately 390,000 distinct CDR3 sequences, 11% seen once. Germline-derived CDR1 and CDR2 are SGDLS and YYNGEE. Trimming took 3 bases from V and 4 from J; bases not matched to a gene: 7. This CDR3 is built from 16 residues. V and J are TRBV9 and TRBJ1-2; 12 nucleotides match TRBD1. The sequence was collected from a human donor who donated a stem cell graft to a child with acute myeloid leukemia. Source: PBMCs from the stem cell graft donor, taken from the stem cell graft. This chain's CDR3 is CASSEPGTGGSYGYTF. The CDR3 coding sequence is TGTGCCAGCAGCGAGCCAGGGACAGGGGGCAGCTATGGCTACACCTTC.